What follows are 2 T cell receptor beta chains derived from one specimen sequenced in a study of blood T cell repertoires in COVID-19. Libraries were prepared by immunoSEQ multiplex PCR; TCRdb keeps only in-frame clonotypes and omits some of them. The sample records about 37,000 clones, around nine tenths being singletons. Sequenced sample: peripheral blood. These receptors all come from a man in his fifties or sixties with active COVID-19.

The chain couples TRBV7-9 to TRBJ1-2; 7 bases align to TRBD1. Trimming at V came to 1 base and at J to 7 bases, leaving 0 bases not matched to a gene. Germline values: CDR1 SEHNR, CDR2 FQNEAQ (reference sequence). This CDR3 region has 12 residues. The CDR3 loop reads CASSLDRGGYTF. DNA for the CDR3: TGTGCCAGCAGCTTAGACAGGGGTGGCTACACCTTC.

The chain joins TRBV4-2 to TRBJ2-3, with 7 positions matching TRBD1. This CDR3 contains 19 residues. Looked up from germline, CDR1 is LGHNA and CDR2 is YNFKEQ. The V and J ends lost 0 bases and 2 bases, in that order; junction bases with no gene match: 14. CDR3 sequence (DNA): TGTGCCAGCAGCCAAGATCAAGGGCTAGGAGACAGGGACACAGATACGCAGTATTTT. The encoded protein is CASSQDQGLGDRDTDTQYF.